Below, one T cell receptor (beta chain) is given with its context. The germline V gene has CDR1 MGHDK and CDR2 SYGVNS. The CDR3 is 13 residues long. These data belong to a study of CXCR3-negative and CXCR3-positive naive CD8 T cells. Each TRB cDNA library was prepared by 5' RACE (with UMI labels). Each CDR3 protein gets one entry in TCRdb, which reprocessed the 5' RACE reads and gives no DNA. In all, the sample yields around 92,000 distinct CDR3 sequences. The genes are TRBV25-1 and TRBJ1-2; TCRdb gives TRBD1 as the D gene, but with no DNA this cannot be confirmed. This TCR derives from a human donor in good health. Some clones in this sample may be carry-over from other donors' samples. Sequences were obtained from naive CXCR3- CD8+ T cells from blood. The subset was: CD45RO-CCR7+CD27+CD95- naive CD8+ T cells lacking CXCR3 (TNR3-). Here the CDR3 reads CASSDGQGGGYTF.